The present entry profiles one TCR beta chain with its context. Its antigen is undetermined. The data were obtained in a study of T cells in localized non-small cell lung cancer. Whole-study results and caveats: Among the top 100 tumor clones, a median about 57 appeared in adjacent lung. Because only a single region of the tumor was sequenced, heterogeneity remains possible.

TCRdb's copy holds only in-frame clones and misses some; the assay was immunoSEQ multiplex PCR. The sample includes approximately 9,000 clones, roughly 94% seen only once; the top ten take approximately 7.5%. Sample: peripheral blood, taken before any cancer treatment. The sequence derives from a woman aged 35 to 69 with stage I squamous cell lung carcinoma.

CDR3 sequence: CASSYGQAYNSPLHF. In nucleotides, the CDR3 is TGTGCCAGCAGTTACGGGCAAGCCTATAATTCACCCCTCCACTTT. This chain uses TRBV6-5 with TRBJ1-6; D not certain. CDR1 is MNHEY, CDR2 SVGAGI, per germline. The CDR3 is 15 amino acids. V was shortened by 2 bases and J by 2 bases, with 7 bases between the two germline ends.